This TCR beta chain stems from a study of blood T cell repertoires in COVID-19. The method was immunoSEQ multiplex PCR; TCRdb's version includes in-frame clones alone and lacks a portion of them. The sample consists of around 230,000 clones, about 87% of them appearing once. Self-reported history from a screening survey and questionnaire set each donor's cohort. Germline assignment: CDR1 MDHEN and CDR2 SYDVKM. CDR3 length: 19 amino acids. Trimming stripped 1 base from V and 9 bases from J, with 25 bases between. The source material was PBMCs or T cells enriched from blood (not recorded which). The sequence derives from a middle-aged woman with acute COVID-19. The rearrangement joins TRBV28 to TRBJ1-6; D is perhaps TRBD1 (6 bases). The CDR3 loop is CASSLFDQGIGTIPSPLHF. In DNA, the CDR3 is TGTGCCAGCAGTTTATTCGATCAGGGAATAGGGACAATCCCTTCACCCCTCCACTTT.